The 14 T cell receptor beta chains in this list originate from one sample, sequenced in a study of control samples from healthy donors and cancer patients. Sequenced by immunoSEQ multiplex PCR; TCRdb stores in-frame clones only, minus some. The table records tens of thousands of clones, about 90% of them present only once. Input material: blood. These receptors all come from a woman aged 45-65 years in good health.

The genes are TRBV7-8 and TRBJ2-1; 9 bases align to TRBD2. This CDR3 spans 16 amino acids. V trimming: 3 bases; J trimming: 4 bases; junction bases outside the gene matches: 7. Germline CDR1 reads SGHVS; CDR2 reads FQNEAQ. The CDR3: CASSLFGTSRYNEQFF. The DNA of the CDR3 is TGTGCCAGCAGCTTGTTTGGGACTAGCAGATACAATGAGCAGTTCTTC.

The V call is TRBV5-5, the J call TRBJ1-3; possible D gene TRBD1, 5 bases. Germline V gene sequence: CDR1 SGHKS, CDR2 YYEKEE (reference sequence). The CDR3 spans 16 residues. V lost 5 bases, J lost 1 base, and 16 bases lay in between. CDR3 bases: TGTGCCAGCAGGGGACGACTAACAGGATCTGGAAACACCATATATTTT. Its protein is CASRGRLTGSGNTIYF. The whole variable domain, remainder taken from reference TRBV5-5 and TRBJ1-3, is DAGVTQSPTHLIKTRGQQVTLRCSPISGHKSVSWYQQVLGQGPQFIFQYYEKEERGRGNFPDRFSARQFPNYSSELNVNALLLGDSALYLCASRGRLTGSGNTIYFGEGSWLTVV.

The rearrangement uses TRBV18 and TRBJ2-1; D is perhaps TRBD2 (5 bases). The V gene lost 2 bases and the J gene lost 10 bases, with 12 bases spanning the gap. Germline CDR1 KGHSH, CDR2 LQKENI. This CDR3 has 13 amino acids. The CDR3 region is CASSPGREREQFF. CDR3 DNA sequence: TGTGCCAGCTCACCAGGGAGAGAGAGGGAGCAGTTCTTC.

CDR3 DNA sequence: TGTGCCAGCAGCCCCTTTGTTGTCAGCGGGAGGGCCTTGAATGAGCAGTTCTTC. It encodes CASSPFVVSGRALNEQFF. This sequence joins TRBV4-2 and TRBJ2-1; 10 positions match TRBD2. This CDR3 is built from 18 residues. Trimming at V came to 4 bases and at J to 7 bases, leaving 16 bases not matched to a gene. Germline assignment: CDR1 LGHNA and CDR2 YNFKEQ.

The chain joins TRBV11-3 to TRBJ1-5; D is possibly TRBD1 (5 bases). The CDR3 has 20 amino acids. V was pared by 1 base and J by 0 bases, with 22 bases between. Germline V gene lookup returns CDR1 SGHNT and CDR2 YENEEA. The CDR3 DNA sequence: TGTGCCAGCAGCTTAGCCCCAGACGGGAGGAGGGGATTTAGCAATCAGCCCCAGCATTTT. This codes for CASSLAPDGRRGFSNQPQHF.

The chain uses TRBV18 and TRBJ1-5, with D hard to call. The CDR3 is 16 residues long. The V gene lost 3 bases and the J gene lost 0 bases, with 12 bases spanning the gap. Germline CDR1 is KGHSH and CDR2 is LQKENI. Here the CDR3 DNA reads TGTGCCAGCTCACCGTTGCCTGCCCCTAGCAATCAGCCCCAGCATTTT. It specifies CASSPLPAPSNQPQHF.

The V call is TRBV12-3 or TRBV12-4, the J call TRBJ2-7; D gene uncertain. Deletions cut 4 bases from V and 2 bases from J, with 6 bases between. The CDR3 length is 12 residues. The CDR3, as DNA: TGTGCCAGCAGTTCGGGCGCCTACGAGCAGTACTTC. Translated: CASSSGAYEQYF.

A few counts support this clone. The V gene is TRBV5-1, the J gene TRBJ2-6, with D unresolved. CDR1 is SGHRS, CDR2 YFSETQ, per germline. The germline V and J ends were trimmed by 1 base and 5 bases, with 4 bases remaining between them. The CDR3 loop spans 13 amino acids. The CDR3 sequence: CASSLSWANVLTF. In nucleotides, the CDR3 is TGCGCCAGCAGCTTGAGCTGGGCCAACGTCCTGACTTTC.

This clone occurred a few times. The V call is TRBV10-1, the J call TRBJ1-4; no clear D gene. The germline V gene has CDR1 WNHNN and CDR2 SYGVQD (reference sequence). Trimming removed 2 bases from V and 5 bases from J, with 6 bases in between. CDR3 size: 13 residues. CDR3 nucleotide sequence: TGCGCCAGCAGTGAGGGAGTAAATGAAAAACTGTTTTTT. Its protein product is CASSEGVNEKLFF.

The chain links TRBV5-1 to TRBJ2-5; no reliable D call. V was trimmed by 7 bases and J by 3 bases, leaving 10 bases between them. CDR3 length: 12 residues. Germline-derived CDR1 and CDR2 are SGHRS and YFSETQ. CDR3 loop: CASRHSEETQYF. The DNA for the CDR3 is TGCGCCAGCCGCCACAGTGAAGAGACCCAGTACTTC.

The DNA of the CDR3 is TGTGCCAGCAGCACAGGGGGTATCTACGAGCAGTACTTC. Translating it yields CASSTGGIYEQYF. The rearrangement links TRBV12-3 or TRBV12-4 to TRBJ2-7; 8 bases match TRBD1. Trimming cost V 6 bases and J 3 bases; bases outside gene matches: 4. The length of the CDR3 is 13 residues.

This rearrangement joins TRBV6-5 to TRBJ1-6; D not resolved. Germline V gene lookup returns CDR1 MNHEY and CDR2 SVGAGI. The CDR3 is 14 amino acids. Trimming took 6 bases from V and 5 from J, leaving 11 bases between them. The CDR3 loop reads CASRMQEDNSPLHF. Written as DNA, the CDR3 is TGTGCCAGCAGGATGCAGGAGGATAATTCACCCCTCCACTTT.

The CDR3 DNA reads as TGTGCCAGCAGGGGGGGCCTTCACGAGCAGTACTTC. Amino acid sequence: CASRGGLHEQYF. The J gene is TRBJ2-7, the V gene TRBV7-9; D assignment may be TRBD1 or TRBD2 (6 bases each). V was pared by 6 bases and J by 5 bases, with 11 bases between. From germline, CDR1 is SEHNR and CDR2 FQNEAQ (reference sequence). The CDR3 runs to 12 residues.

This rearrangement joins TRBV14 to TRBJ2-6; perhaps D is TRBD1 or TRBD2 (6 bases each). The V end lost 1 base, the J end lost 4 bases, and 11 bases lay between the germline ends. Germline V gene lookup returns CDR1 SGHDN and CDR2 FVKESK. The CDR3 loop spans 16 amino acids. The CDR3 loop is CASSQGWGAGANVLTF. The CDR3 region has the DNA TGTGCCAGCAGCCAAGGATGGGGGGCCGGGGCCAACGTCCTGACTTTC.